The 10 T cell receptor beta chains given below trace back to one sample, sequenced in a study of PD-1 blockade in classical Hodgkin lymphoma. Sequencing was performed with immunoSEQ multiplex PCR; in TCRdb, only in-frame clones are kept and a portion is missing. The data show tens of thousands of clones, with roughly 89% seen just once and over 9% held by the top ten. The time point denotes: cycle 4 day 1 (C4D1), after 6 weeks of nivolumab. Every one of the patients relapsed after autologous stem cell transplantation (brentuximab vedotin exposure was variable). The sample here was peripheral blood mononuclear cells (PBMCs), taken before the fourth cycle of nivolumab. These receptors all come from a human donor with classical Hodgkin lymphoma.

A remark on this clone: A junction end diverges from the germline sequence, so it may reflect a read error. The sample has other DNA sequences that encode this CDR3 too. CDR3 in DNA: TGCGCCAGTAGTGAGTCGGCGGGTTCACCCCTCCACTTT. Translated, it gives CASSESAGSPLHF. The chain has TRBV10-2 and TRBJ1-6; D call uncertain. This CDR3 is 13 amino acids long. The germline V gene has CDR1 WSHSY and CDR2 SAAADI.

The J gene is TRBJ2-5, the V gene TRBV5-1, with 7 bases lining up with TRBD1. Germline CDR1 reads SGHRS; CDR2 reads YFSETQ. CDR3 size: 14 residues. The V gene end was trimmed by 4 bases and the J gene end by 3 bases; junction bases not matched to a gene: 6. The CDR3 spells CASSPGQVKETQYF. For the CDR3, the DNA is TGCGCCAGCAGCCCAGGACAGGTTAAAGAGACCCAGTACTTC.

This sequence joins TRBV7-9 and TRBJ1-2, with TRBD1 identical over 9 bases. The germline CDR1 and CDR2 sequences are SEHNR and FQNEAQ (reference sequence). V trimming: 3 bases; J trimming: 4 bases; junction bases outside the gene matches: 9. This CDR3 has 16 residues. CDR3 residues: CASSFQSRTGAYGYTF. The CDR3 coding sequence is TGTGCCAGCAGCTTTCAATCCCGGACAGGGGCCTATGGCTACACCTTC.

The V and J genes are TRBV4-1 and TRBJ1-2; D remains unclear. V shed 4 bases and J shed 6 bases, with 12 bases lying between them. CDR3 size: 13 residues. From germline, CDR1 is MGHRA and CDR2 YSYEKL. CDR3 bases: TGCGCCAGCAGCCCCCCCGCGACGGATGGCTACACCTTC. Residues: CASSPPATDGYTF.

The chain recombines TRBV7-9 with TRBJ2-1, with D hard to call. V was trimmed by 1 base and J by 4 bases, leaving 11 bases between them. The CDR3 runs to 15 residues. The germline CDR1 and CDR2 sequences are SEHNR and FQNEAQ (reference sequence). The CDR3 sequence is CASSLGGLIYNEQFF. Here the CDR3 DNA reads TGTGCCAGCAGCTTAGGAGGCCTCATTTACAATGAGCAGTTCTTC.

To note about this clone: The junction differs from germline at one of its ends, possibly a read error. This chain uses TRBV7-7 with TRBJ1-4; D unclear. Germline V gives CDR1 SSHAT, CDR2 FNYEAQ (reference sequence). This CDR3 has 14 residues. CDR3 protein: CASSLILDREKLFF. The CDR3 nucleotides are TGTGCTAGCAGCTTAATCCTGGACCGAGAAAAACTGTTTTTT.

This clone has just one count. V and J are TRBV11-2 and TRBJ2-5, with TRBD2 as a possible D gene (5 bases). The CDR3 covers 14 residues. Trimming took 0 bases from V and 3 from J, leaving 8 bases between them. Looked up from germline, CDR1 is SGHAT and CDR2 is FQNNGV. CDR3 nucleotide sequence: TGTGCCAGCAGCTTAGACCCTAGCAAAGAGACCCAGTACTTC. It encodes CASSLDPSKETQYF.

This clone was recorded once. The V and J genes are TRBV28 and TRBJ1-5; 7 bases are shared with TRBD1. CDR1 MDHEN and CDR2 SYDVKM come from the germline V gene. This CDR3 spans 12 amino acids. Trimming at V came to 6 bases and at J to 5 bases, leaving 1 base not matched to a gene. The CDR3 coding sequence is TGTGCCAGCAGACAGGGGTATCAGCCCCAGCATTTT. This gives the protein CASRQGYQPQHF.

This clone has a handful of counts. The chain combines TRBV19 with TRBJ1-5; perhaps TRBD1 as D (6 bases). Germline V gene lookup returns CDR1 LNHDA and CDR2 SQIVND (reference sequence). Between the trimmed V and J ends, which lost 6 bases and 1 base, there was a span of 13 bases. CDR3 size: 15 residues. CDR3 sequence: CASRRGGTSNQPQHF. CDR3 nucleotides: TGTGCCAGTAGAAGAGGGGGTACGAGCAATCAGCCCCAGCATTTT.

The rearrangement uses TRBV18 and TRBJ1-1; unclear D gene. This CDR3 region has 14 residues. Trimming stripped 6 bases from V and 0 bases from J, with 11 bases between. Germline CDR1 is KGHSH and CDR2 is LQKENI. CDR3 protein: CASSPAAVNTEAFF. The CDR3 DNA follows: TGTGCCAGCTCGCCCGCCGCGGTGAACACTGAAGCTTTCTTT.